This T cell receptor (beta chain) was recorded in a study of OX40 agonist ivuxolimab in advanced cancers. CDR3 length: 16 amino acids. The V gene's germline CDR1 is SEHNR and CDR2 FQNEAQ (reference sequence). After removal of 0 bases from V and 2 bases from J, the junction contained 4 bases not matched to a gene. Libraries were prepared by immunoSEQ multiplex PCR; TCRdb keeps only in-frame clonotypes and omits some of them. The table records more than 30,000 clones, about 81% of them present only once. This receptor was identified in an adult with an advanced solid tumor such as melanoma, head and neck, liver or kidney cancer. The chain has TRBV7-9 and TRBJ1-5; TRBD1 matches 7 bases. Sequencing used CD4+ or CD8+ T cells sorted from blood, obtained in a trial of the OX40 agonist ivuxolimab. DNA of the CDR3: TGTGCCAGCAGCTTAGCGGGTACAGGGGGCAATCAGCCCCAGCATTTT. Its protein is CASSLAGTGGNQPQHF.